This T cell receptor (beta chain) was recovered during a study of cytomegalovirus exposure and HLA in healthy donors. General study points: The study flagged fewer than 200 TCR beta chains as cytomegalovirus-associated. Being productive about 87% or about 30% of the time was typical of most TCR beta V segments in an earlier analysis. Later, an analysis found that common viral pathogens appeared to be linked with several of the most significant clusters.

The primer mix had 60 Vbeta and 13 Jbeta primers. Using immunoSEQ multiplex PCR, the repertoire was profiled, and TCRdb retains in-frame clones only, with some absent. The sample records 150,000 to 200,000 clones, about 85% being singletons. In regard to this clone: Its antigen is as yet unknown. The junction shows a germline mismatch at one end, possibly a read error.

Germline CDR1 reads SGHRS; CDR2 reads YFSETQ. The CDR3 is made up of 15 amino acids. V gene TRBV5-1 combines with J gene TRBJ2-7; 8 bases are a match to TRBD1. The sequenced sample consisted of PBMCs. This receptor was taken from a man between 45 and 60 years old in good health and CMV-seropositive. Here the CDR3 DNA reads TGCGCCAGCCGCTTTTTGGGACAGGTGGGCTACGAGCAGTACTTC. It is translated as CASRFLGQVGYEQYF.